The clone carrying this T cell receptor beta chain was found many times. CDR3 length equals 16 residues. CDR1 is SGDLS and CDR2 is YYNGEE in the germline V gene. V dropped 4 bases and J dropped 6 bases, with 20 bases sitting between them. This specimen comes from a study of T cells of healthy individuals. Each CDR3 protein gets one entry after TCRdb re-called the 5' RACE reads with MiXCR. There are about 53,000 distinct CDR3 sequences in the sample; 14% to 15% occur only once, and around 16% lies in the top ten. The chain combines TRBV9 with TRBJ2-1; tentatively, D is TRBD2 (6 bases). This sequence originates from a human donor in good health. This chain's CDR3 is CASSLPTSQAINEQFF. CDR3 DNA sequence: TGTGCCAGCAGCCTACCTACTAGCCAGGCGATCAATGAGCAGTTCTTC.